A single T cell receptor beta chain is shown here with its context. The data stem from a study of cytotoxic CD8 clonotypes in ibrutinib-treated CLL. This table comes from immunoSEQ multiplex PCR, and its TCRdb copy is limited to in-frame clones, with some not included. The sample lists more than 300,000 clones; about 80% were seen once. The V and J ends lost 1 base and 1 base respectively, with 10 bases between them. Germline V CDR1 and CDR2: SGHDN, FVKESK. The CDR3 covers 15 residues. The receptor was derived from a human donor with chronic lymphocytic leukemia. This chain links TRBV14 with TRBJ1-1; D uncertain. This sample comprised PBMCs, obtained before ibrutinib treatment. The CDR3 region has the DNA TGTGCCAGCAGCCAAGTTCTAGCGGAGAACACTGAAGCTTTCTTT. Translation: CASSQVLAENTEAFF.